This T cell receptor beta chain was observed in a study of cytomegalovirus exposure and HLA in healthy donors. The CDR3 extends over 15 amino acids. CDR1 and CDR2 from the germline V gene are SGHTA and FQGNSA. The junction had 7 bases not matched to a gene; V was cut back by 3 bases and J by 7 bases. Healthy individuals who donated bone marrow served as the donors. This PCR relied on a set of 60 Vbeta primers and 13 Jbeta primers. Some clones are missing from TCRdb's copy, which holds only in-frame ones; the method was immunoSEQ multiplex PCR. Found here are over 20,000 clones, approximately 79% of them singletons; the top ten hold 3.5% to 5.5%.

The TCR comes from a male donor in good health and CMV-seronegative. This sequence joins TRBV7-2 and TRBJ2-1; 9 bases line up with TRBD1. Sequenced input: PBMCs. The CDR3 reads CASSFGTGRGNEQFF. For the CDR3, the DNA is TGTGCCAGCAGCTTCGGGACAGGGAGGGGGAATGAGCAGTTCTTC.